These T cell receptor beta chains were read from a single sample in a study of CXCR3-negative and CXCR3-positive naive CD8 T cells. For each CDR3 protein, TCRdb gives one entry from its re-call of the 5' RACE reads, without DNA. The repertoire table contains tens of thousands of distinct CDR3 sequences. The sequenced sample was naive CXCR3- CD8+ T cells from blood. The receptors come from a human donor in good health. Some clones in this sample may be carry-over from other donors' samples. CDR3s include the opening cysteine and the closing phenylalanine or tryptophan.

j_call | cdr3_length | v_call | cdr3_aa
TRBJ2-3 | 14 | TRBV29-1 | CSVEFNGREDTQYF
TRBJ2-5 | 16 | TRBV29-1 | CSVEELGGVTLETQYF
TRBJ1-6 | 16 | TRBV6-5 | CASRLGEGPGNSPLHF
TRBJ2-1 | 15 | TRBV27 | CASTPLAGAGNEQFF
TRBJ2-7 | 12 | TRBV6-5 | CASSYRVSEQYF
TRBJ2-1 | 15 | TRBV7-3 | CASSSQRELNNEQFF
TRBJ2-7 | 15 | TRBV4-1 | CASSQDPTVPNEQYF
TRBJ2-7 | 11 | TRBV12-3/TRBV12-4 | CASSQGPKWDF
TRBJ1-1 | 14 | TRBV12-5 | CASARFSADTEAFF
TRBJ2-5 | 13 | TRBV12-3/TRBV12-4 | CASSPPNSETQYF
TRBJ1-2 | 14 | TRBV29-1 | CSAPGTGGRYGYTF
TRBJ2-2 | 12 | TRBV7-3 | CASSRPPGELFF
TRBJ2-7 | 12 | TRBV28 | CASTLGGYEQYF
TRBJ2-2 | 16 | TRBV6-5 | CASSYEGFANTGELFF
TRBJ2-3 | 16 | TRBV7-9 | CASSLWDGTIMDTQYF
TRBJ2-5 | 12 | TRBV19 | CASNTGWETQYF
TRBJ2-2 | 11 | TRBV14 | CASSQGGELFF
TRBJ1-1 | 16 | TRBV7-9 | CASSSRIRGLNTEAFF
TRBJ2-3 | 16 | TRBV7-2 | CASSLVRETSTDTQYF
TRBJ2-1 | 14 | TRBV6-5 | CASSYSGGEDEQFF
TRBJ2-5 | 15 | TRBV4-1 | CASSQFGGGPETQYF
TRBJ2-3 | 12 | TRBV29-1 | CSANGRADTQYF
TRBJ2-7 | 13 | TRBV18 | CASSLRDGYEQYF
TRBJ2-7 | 15 | TRBV12-3/TRBV12-4 | CASSLGQYYQDEQYF
TRBJ2-1 | 16 | TRBV11-3 | CASSARGTTGPNEQFF
TRBJ2-3 | 15 | TRBV6-5 | CASNSGGTSTDTQYF
TRBJ1-6 | 17 | TRBV7-6 | CASSAYRGMAENSPLHF
TRBJ2-3 | 16 | TRBV12-3/TRBV12-4 | CASSTSGGGYTDTQYF
TRBJ2-7 | 12 | TRBV20-1 | CSAFVLAGEQYF
TRBJ2-3 | 16 | TRBV29-1 | CSVEGSTGRIGDTQYF
TRBJ2-1 | 15 | TRBV20-1 | CSARAVRGWGNEQFF
TRBJ2-1 | 17 | TRBV6-2/TRBV6-3 | CASSYPTSSGGFGEQFF
TRBJ2-7 | 16 | TRBV7-9 | CASSLLPGQAPYEQYF
TRBJ1-5 | 12 | TRBV21-1 | CASPSRGQPQHF
TRBJ1-5 | 13 | TRBV3-1 | CASSQDGEQPQHF
TRBJ1-1 | 12 | TRBV5-1 | CASSVGSTEAFF
TRBJ2-2 | 15 | TRBV5-1 | CASSWGQGVTGELFF
TRBJ1-1 | 14 | TRBV7-3 | CASSQEGGWTEAFF
TRBJ2-7 | 16 | TRBV6-5 | CASSYSAGEMSYEQYF
TRBJ2-2 | 15 | TRBV7-3 | CASSLLDGDAGELFF
TRBJ2-7 | 13 | TRBV19 | CASSTDVSYEQYF
TRBJ2-1 | 13 | TRBV2 | CASSDNGGNEQFF
TRBJ2-2 | 17 | TRBV12-3/TRBV12-4 | CASSLGDSGEHTGELFF
TRBJ2-7 | 16 | TRBV10-2 | CASRTSGRGVTYEQYF
TRBJ2-4 | 15 | TRBV7-9 | CASSLPGGRENIQYF
TRBJ2-5 | 14 | TRBV12-3/TRBV12-4 | CASSLDGVGETQYF
TRBJ2-7 | 15 | TRBV2 | CASSDEGTPQHEQYF
TRBJ1-4 | 11 | TRBV28 | CASSVDEKLFF
TRBJ2-1 | 16 | TRBV20-1 | CSATTFGAGYYNEQFF
TRBJ1-2 | 13 | TRBV7-9 | CASIDGPSEGYTF
TRBJ2-1 | 20 | TRBV14 | CASSQDWRISGGGLYNEQFF
TRBJ2-5 | 12 | TRBV29-1 | CLAGGPGETQYF
TRBJ2-7 | 14 | TRBV7-9 | CASSLGAGADEQYF
TRBJ2-7 | 13 | TRBV14 | CASSQEWLYEQYF
TRBJ1-2 | 18 | TRBV29-1 | CSVEVVINPRTGGLSLTF